Shown below are 23 T cell receptor beta chains from a single sample sequenced in a study of blood T cells in healthy people across ages (dated by TCRdb to the mid-2010s). Libraries were made using 5' RACE. Instrument on record: Illumina HiSeq 2500. A second roughly 6 to 12 cycle PCR used a sample-barcoded 5' primer and a J-beta primer mix. TCRdb reworked the public reads: Q25 trimming with fastp, MiXCR clone assembly, productive beta chains retained. Each record represents a unique CDR3 protein, reported with the most common genes and DNA among its rows. This sample comprises 750,000 or so distinct CDR3 sequences, around a quarter of them detected only once. Clones ranked in the top ten supply 9.4% of the sample. These sequences were also reported in another study, on T cells of mothers and their children.

The sample taken for sequencing was blood. The receptors originated from a boy younger than 18 in good health.

This clonotype has only a few counts. The chain couples TRBV10-3 to TRBJ2-5, with TRBD2 matching 7 bases. The J call may be incorrect, as the DNA end agrees better with TRBJ2-1. Germline CDR1 and CDR2: ENHRY and SYGVKD. The CDR3 is 12 amino acids. DNA for the CDR3: TGTGCCATCAGTGAGCCTAGCGGCGAGCAGTTCTTC. The encoded protein is CAISEPSGEQFF.

V and J are TRBV13 and TRBJ2-1, with TRBD1 identical over 10 bases. The CDR3 consists of 15 residues. Looked up from germline, CDR1 is PRHDT and CDR2 is FYEKMQ (reference sequence). J lost 7 bases, V lost 5 bases, and 8 bases had no gene match. CDR3 nucleotides: TGTGCCAGCAGCCCAAGGACAGGGGGAAGTAATGAGCAGTTCTTC. Protein: CASSPRTGGSNEQFF. Combining the CDR3 with reference TRBV13 and TRBJ2-1 gives the whole variable domain AAGVIQSPRHLIKEKRETATLKCYPIPRHDTVYWYQQGPGQDPQFLISFYEKMQSDKGSIPDRFSAQQFSDYHSELNMSSLELGDSALYFCASSPRTGGSNEQFFGPGTRLTVL.

The CDR3 region has the DNA TGTGCCAGCAGCGCCGACAGGGTCTCGCCTAACAATCAGCCCCAGCATTTT. This sequence encodes CASSADRVSPNNQPQHF. J is TRBJ1-5 and V is TRBV7-9, with 7 bases lining up with TRBD1. V lost 5 bases to trimming and J lost 3 bases; unmatched junction nucleotides: 13. CDR3 size: 17 residues. CDR1 is SEHNR and CDR2 is FQNEAQ in the germline V gene (reference sequence).

This clonotype occurred many times. J is TRBJ2-7 and V is TRBV19; D might be TRBD2 (6 bases). Trimming left V 4 bases short and J 5 bases short, with 9 bases between. The CDR3 sequence is 12 residues long. Germline assignment: CDR1 LNHDA and CDR2 SQIVND (reference sequence). DNA for the CDR3: TGTGCCAGTAGTAGCGGGGTTAACGAGCAGTACTTC. Amino acid sequence: CASSSGVNEQYF.

The chain combines TRBV2 with TRBJ2-1; 8 bases match TRBD2. Germline CDR1 SNHLY, CDR2 FYNNEI. There are 11 residues in the CDR3. J was trimmed by 8 bases and V by 6 bases; bases with no gene match: 0. CDR3 coding DNA: TGTGCCAGCAGGCGGGGGGATGAGCAGTTCTTC. This sequence encodes CASRRGDEQFF.

This clonotype was observed a few times. This chain joins TRBV29-1 and TRBJ2-1, with D hard to call. Trimming pared 4 bases from V and 0 bases from J, leaving 7 bases between. The CDR3 is 13 residues long. The germline V gene has CDR1 SQVTM and CDR2 ANQGSEA. Written as DNA, the CDR3 is TGCAGCGTTGCCCCTTACTCCTACAATGAGCAGTTCTTC. It encodes CSVAPYSYNEQFF.

The CDR3 region has the DNA TGTGCCAGCAGCTTACGGAACTACGAGCAGTACTTC. Its translation: CASSLRNYEQYF. The chain recombines TRBV7-9 with TRBJ2-7; no reliable D call. Germline CDR1 SEHNR, CDR2 FQNEAQ (reference sequence). The ends were cut back, 2 bases at V and 3 bases at J, with 5 bases in the middle. This CDR3 contains 12 residues.

V and J are TRBV28 and TRBJ2-5; 12 positions match TRBD1. With 3 bases clipped from V and 6 bases from J, the junction kept 5 bases outside the gene matches. CDR1 and CDR2 from the germline V gene are MDHEN and SYDVKM. CDR3 length: 15 residues. DNA of the CDR3: TGTGCCAGCAGTTTTGGGACAGGGGGCGGGAAGACCCAGTACTTC. Amino acids: CASSFGTGGGKTQYF.

The J gene is TRBJ2-3, the V gene TRBV7-9; D unresolved. The V end lost 3 bases, the J end lost 1 base, and 11 bases lay between the germline ends. Germline V lookup: CDR1 SEHNR, CDR2 FQNEAQ (reference sequence). This CDR3 region has 15 residues. The CDR3 DNA reads TGTGCCAGCAGCTTCTCTACTACGGGCACAGATACGCAGTATTTT. As protein: CASSFSTTGTDTQYF.

The chain has TRBV20-1 and TRBJ1-5; the D gene is possibly TRBD1 (5 bases). This CDR3 region has 13 residues. CDR1 is DFQATT and CDR2 is SNEGSKA in the germline V gene (reference sequence). V dropped 1 base and J dropped 6 bases, with 10 bases sitting between them. The DNA of the CDR3 is TGCAGTGCTAGAGGGCAGGGTATTCAGCCCCAGCATTTT. Translation: CSARGQGIQPQHF.

The chain joins TRBV12-3 or TRBV12-4 to TRBJ2-6; TRBD1 matches 9 bases. Unmatched junction bases numbered 7, after V lost 6 bases and J lost 1 base. The CDR3 extends over 17 amino acids. The CDR3 bases are TGTGCCAGCAGCCGGGGACAGGGAGAGTCTGGGGCCAACGTCCTGACTTTC. Translating gives CASSRGQGESGANVLTF.

This chain links TRBV20-1 with TRBJ2-7; 7 nucleotides align to TRBD1. This CDR3 is built from 14 residues. Germline assignment: CDR1 DFQATT and CDR2 SNEGSKA (reference sequence). The ends lost 6 bases at V and 3 bases at J; junction bases unmatched: 11. The CDR3 is CSAQTGLGVYEQYF. In DNA, the CDR3 is TGCAGTGCCCAGACAGGGCTAGGGGTCTACGAGCAGTACTTC.

This clonotype was observed a few times. The genes are TRBV12-3 or TRBV12-4 and TRBJ1-4; the match to TRBD1 covers 8 bases. The V segment lost 3 bases and the J segment 8 bases; nucleotides outside the gene matches: 11. This CDR3 spans 16 amino acids. CDR3 residues: CASSLVLGQGGEKLFF. The DNA of the CDR3 is TGTGCCAGCAGTTTGGTCCTAGGACAGGGTGGAGAAAAACTGTTTTTT.

V is TRBV20-1 and J is TRBJ2-5; 13 bases match TRBD2. The J call is in doubt because the DNA end fits TRBJ2-1 better. CDR3 size: 15 residues. Germline CDR1 reads DFQATT; CDR2 reads SNEGSKA (reference sequence). In DNA, the CDR3 is TGCAGTGCTACCGGACTAGCGGGAGAATACAATGAGCAGTTCTTC. Its translation: CSATGLAGEYNEQFF.

The rearrangement links TRBV6-5 to TRBJ2-1; unclear D gene. The CDR3 has 14 residues. Trimming cost V 0 bases and J 8 bases, with 11 bases left between them. The germline V gene has CDR1 MNHEY and CDR2 SVGAGI. The chain's CDR3 is CASSYSAEAHEQFF. CDR3 bases: TGTGCCAGCAGTTACTCGGCCGAGGCCCATGAGCAGTTCTTC.

V usage is TRBV5-1 and J usage is TRBJ2-1; 11 nucleotides align to TRBD2. Germline-derived CDR1 and CDR2 are SGHRS and YFSETQ. The CDR3 length is 19 residues. Unmatched junction bases numbered 12, after V lost 4 bases and J lost 0 bases. The CDR3 nucleotides are TGCGCCAGCAGCCCCGGGGGACTAGCGGTCCTCAGCTCCTACAATGAGCAGTTCTTC. Translation: CASSPGGLAVLSSYNEQFF.

There are a few counts of this clonotype. This chain connects TRBV27 to TRBJ2-1, with TRBD2 matching 7 bases. The V gene's germline CDR1 is MNHEY and CDR2 SMNVEV (reference sequence). This CDR3 is 15 amino acids long. V shed 3 bases, J shed 8 bases, and the junction held 10 bases outside the gene matches. Here the CDR3 reads CASSLIAGYSDEQFF. DNA for the CDR3: TGTGCCAGCAGTTTGATAGCGGGTTATAGCGATGAGCAGTTCTTC.

The table lists this clonotype with a few counts. The chain has TRBV4-2 and TRBJ2-5, with 8 bases that match TRBD1. The DNA end favors TRBJ2-7, so the J call may be wrong. The V gene's germline CDR1 is LGHNA and CDR2 YNFKEQ. The CDR3 spans 14 residues. The CDR3 here is CASRGQESSYEQYF. Written as DNA, the CDR3 is TGTGCCAGCAGGGGACAGGAAAGCTCCTACGAGCAGTACTTC.

The sample holds a few counts of this clonotype. The J gene is TRBJ2-1, the V gene TRBV5-1, with 7 bases aligning to TRBD1. This CDR3 has 12 amino acids. The J segment lost 9 bases and the V segment lost 3 bases, leaving 3 bases of the junction unmatched. Germline loops: CDR1 SGHRS, CDR2 YFSETQ. CDR3 nucleotide sequence: TGCGCCAGCAGCTGGGACAGCGGTGAGCAGTTCTTC. The encoded protein is CASSWDSGEQFF.

This clonotype has a handful of counts. The V gene is TRBV12-5, the J gene TRBJ2-2, with TRBD1 matching 7 bases. The CDR3 has 18 residues. Trimming removed 0 bases from V and 3 bases from J; junction bases left unmatched: 10. The V gene's germline CDR1 is LGHNT and CDR2 FRNRAP. CDR3 bases: TGTGCTAGTGGTTTGGTAACCCTAGCAGGGGGTTACACCGGGGAGCTGTTTTTT. This gives the protein CASGLVTLAGGYTGELFF.

V is TRBV6-1 and J is TRBJ1-1, with 10 positions matching TRBD1. V was clipped by 5 bases and J by 4 bases; unmatched bases: 7. The germline V gene encodes CDR1 MNHNS and CDR2 SASEGT. The CDR3 has 15 residues. CDR3 sequence: CASSQWTGGGTEAFF. The CDR3 nucleotides are TGTGCCAGCAGTCAATGGACAGGGGGTGGCACTGAAGCTTTCTTT.

The J gene is TRBJ2-1, the V gene TRBV5-1, with TRBD2 matching 12 bases. V dropped 2 bases and J dropped 3; count of bases not matched to a gene: 3. The CDR3 is 16 residues long. The germline V gene encodes CDR1 SGHRS and CDR2 YFSETQ. This CDR3 is CASSFGTSGYYNEQFF. The CDR3 DNA sequence: TGCGCCAGCAGCTTCGGGACTAGCGGGTACTACAATGAGCAGTTCTTC. The whole variable domain, remainder taken from reference TRBV5-1 and TRBJ2-1, is KAGVTQTPRYLIKTRGQQVTLSCSPISGHRSVSWYQQTPGQGLQFLFEYFSETQRNKGNFPGRFSGRQFSNSRSEMNVSTLELGDSALYLCASSFGTSGYYNEQFFGPGTRLTVL.

The V call is TRBV5-1, the J call TRBJ1-2; D remains ambiguous. This CDR3 is built from 13 residues. Germline lookup yields CDR1 SGHRS and CDR2 YFSETQ. V lost 0 bases and J lost 7, with 10 bases in between. DNA of the CDR3: TGCGCCAGCAGCTTGGCGGGGAGGTCTGGCTACACCTTC. Translation: CASSLAGRSGYTF.